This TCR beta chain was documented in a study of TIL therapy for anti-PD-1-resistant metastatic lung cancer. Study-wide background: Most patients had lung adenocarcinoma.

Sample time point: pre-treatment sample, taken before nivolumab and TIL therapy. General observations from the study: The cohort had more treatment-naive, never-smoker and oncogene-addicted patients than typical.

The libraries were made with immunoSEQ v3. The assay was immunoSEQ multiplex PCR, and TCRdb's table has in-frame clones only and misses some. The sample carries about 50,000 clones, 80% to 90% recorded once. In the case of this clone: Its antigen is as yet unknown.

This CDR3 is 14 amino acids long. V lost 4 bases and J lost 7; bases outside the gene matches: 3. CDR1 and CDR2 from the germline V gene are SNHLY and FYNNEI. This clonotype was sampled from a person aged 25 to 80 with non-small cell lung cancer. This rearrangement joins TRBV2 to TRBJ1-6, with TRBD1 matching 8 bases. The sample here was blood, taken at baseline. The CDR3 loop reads CASSGQGKNSPLHF. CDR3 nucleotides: TGTGCCAGCAGTGGACAGGGGAAAAATTCACCCCTCCACTTT.